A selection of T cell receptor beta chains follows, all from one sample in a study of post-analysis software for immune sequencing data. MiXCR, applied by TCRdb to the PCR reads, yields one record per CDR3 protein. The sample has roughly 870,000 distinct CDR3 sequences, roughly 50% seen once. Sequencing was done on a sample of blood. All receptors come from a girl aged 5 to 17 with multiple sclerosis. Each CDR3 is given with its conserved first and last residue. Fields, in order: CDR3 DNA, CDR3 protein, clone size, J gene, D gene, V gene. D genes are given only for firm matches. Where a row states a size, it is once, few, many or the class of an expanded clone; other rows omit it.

CDR3 DNA: TGCAGTGCTAGAGGACAGGCTCTATGGGACAATGAGCAGTTCTTC; CDR3 protein: CSARGQALWDNEQFF; clone size: -; J gene: TRBJ2-1; D gene: -; V gene: TRBV20-1
CDR3 DNA: TGTGCCAGCAGTCCCGGACATTCCTACGAGCAGTACTTC; CDR3 protein: CASSPGHSYEQYF; clone size: -; J gene: TRBJ2-7; D gene: -; V gene: TRBV12-3/TRBV12-4
CDR3 DNA: TGTGCCAGCAGCTCCCCAAAGGGGGGGGGACGGCAGTTCTTC; CDR3 protein: CASSSPKGGGRQFF; clone size: few; J gene: TRBJ2-1; D gene: -; V gene: TRBV7-3
CDR3 DNA: TGCAGTGCTCTAAGTCCGGCCCGGAACACCGGGGAGCGGTTTTTT; CDR3 protein: CSALSPARNTGERFF; clone size: -; J gene: TRBJ2-2; D gene: -; V gene: TRBV20-1
CDR3 DNA: TGTGCCAGCAGCCACCCCAGGGGCCTGATATCTGGGGCCAACGTCCTGACTTTC; CDR3 protein: CASSHPRGLISGANVLTF; clone size: few; J gene: TRBJ2-6; D gene: -; V gene: TRBV27
CDR3 DNA: TGTGCCAGCTCACCCCAGGGTACGGGAAATTCACCCCTCCACTTT; CDR3 protein: CASSPQGTGNSPLHF; clone size: -; J gene: TRBJ1-6; D gene: -; V gene: TRBV18
CDR3 DNA: TGCGCCAGCAGCTTGGAGCTTCGACAGGAGCCCTACGAGCAGTACTTC; CDR3 protein: CASSLELRQEPYEQYF; clone size: -; J gene: TRBJ2-7; D gene: -; V gene: TRBV5-1
CDR3 DNA: TGTGCCACCAAGGGGCGGGAGGGGTACGAGCAGTACTTC; CDR3 protein: CATKGREGYEQYF; clone size: -; J gene: TRBJ2-7; D gene: TRBD2; V gene: TRBV15
CDR3 DNA: TGTGCCAGCAGCTTAGCGGCTCTTAGGGCCCAGTACTTC; CDR3 protein: CASSLAALRAQYF; clone size: -; J gene: TRBJ2-5; D gene: -; V gene: TRBV7-2
CDR3 DNA: TGTGCCAGCAGTCAAGCGGGAGCCCAAGAGACCCAGTACTTC; CDR3 protein: CASSQAGAQETQYF; clone size: -; J gene: TRBJ2-5; D gene: TRBD2; V gene: TRBV12-3/TRBV12-4
CDR3 DNA: TGCAGCGTTGCCAATGACAGGGCTCCTGACTACGAGCAGTACTTC; CDR3 protein: CSVANDRAPDYEQYF; clone size: -; J gene: TRBJ2-7; D gene: TRBD1; V gene: TRBV29-1
CDR3 DNA: TGTGCCAGCAGCCAGAGACTAGCGGGAGATACCTACGAGCAGTACTTC; CDR3 protein: CASSQRLAGDTYEQYF; clone size: -; J gene: TRBJ2-7; D gene: TRBD2; V gene: TRBV3-1
CDR3 DNA: TGTGCCAGCAGCCCGATCCAGGGGACAGGGAGATACAATGAGCAGTTCTTC; CDR3 protein: CASSPIQGTGRYNEQFF; clone size: -; J gene: TRBJ2-1; D gene: TRBD1; V gene: TRBV7-9
CDR3 DNA: TGCAGTGCTAGTATCGCGGCCCCGTCTCCCCAGTACTTC; CDR3 protein: CSASIAAPSPQYF; clone size: -; J gene: TRBJ2-5; D gene: -; V gene: TRBV20-1
CDR3 DNA: TGTGCCAGCAGCCGCCTCGGGGCAGGGGGTATGAACACTGAAGCTTTCTTT; CDR3 protein: CASSRLGAGGMNTEAFF; clone size: -; J gene: TRBJ1-1; D gene: TRBD1; V gene: TRBV7-8
CDR3 DNA: TGCAGTGCGAGCGGACAGGCAAACAATGAGCAGTTCTTC; CDR3 protein: CSASGQANNEQFF; clone size: -; J gene: TRBJ2-1; D gene: TRBD1; V gene: TRBV20-1
CDR3 DNA: TGTGCCAGCAGTTACGGTTTTAGGGGGAAAGAGACCCAGTACTTC; CDR3 protein: CASSYGFRGKETQYF; clone size: -; J gene: TRBJ2-5; D gene: -; V gene: TRBV6-5
CDR3 DNA: TGTGCCAGCAGCTTAGAGAAACAGGGTCAGGAGCAGTACTTC; CDR3 protein: CASSLEKQGQEQYF; clone size: -; J gene: TRBJ2-7; D gene: -; V gene: TRBV7-9
CDR3 DNA: TGCAGTGCCTGGCTCGGTGGGGGCGGCTACACCTTC; CDR3 protein: CSAWLGGGGYTF; clone size: -; J gene: TRBJ1-2; D gene: -; V gene: TRBV20-1
CDR3 DNA: TGTGCCAGCAGCCAAGATTGGTTAGCAGATACGCAGTATTTT; CDR3 protein: CASSQDWLADTQYF; clone size: -; J gene: TRBJ2-3; D gene: -; V gene: TRBV3-1
CDR3 DNA: TGTGCCAGCAGTGAAGGGGGGGCCCTATCCTACGAGCAGTACTTC; CDR3 protein: CASSEGGALSYEQYF; clone size: -; J gene: TRBJ2-7; D gene: -; V gene: TRBV2
CDR3 DNA: TGTGCCAGCAGCGCCCCAGGGGACTCACCTTACCAGAGCTCCTACAATGAGCAGTTCTTC; CDR3 protein: CASSAPGDSPYQSSYNEQFF; clone size: -; J gene: TRBJ2-1; D gene: -; V gene: TRBV9
CDR3 DNA: TGTGCCAGCAGTGAGGGTTTTAGCAATCAGCCCCAGCATTTT; CDR3 protein: CASSEGFSNQPQHF; clone size: few; J gene: TRBJ1-5; D gene: -; V gene: TRBV25-1
CDR3 DNA: TGCAGTGCTAGAGATCCCCAGGAGACTTACAATGAGCAGTTCTTC; CDR3 protein: CSARDPQETYNEQFF; clone size: few; J gene: TRBJ2-1; D gene: -; V gene: TRBV20-1
CDR3 DNA: TGTGCCAGCAGCTATAGGACACCTGGGACAGATACGCAGTATTTT; CDR3 protein: CASSYRTPGTDTQYF; clone size: -; J gene: TRBJ2-3; D gene: -; V gene: TRBV5-6
CDR3 DNA: TGCGCCAGCAGCTTGACCGGGACAGGGGCCGAGCAGTACTTC; CDR3 protein: CASSLTGTGAEQYF; clone size: -; J gene: TRBJ2-7; D gene: TRBD1; V gene: TRBV5-1
CDR3 DNA: TGTGCCAGCAGTGGGGACAGGGGCCCTCAAGAGACCCAGTACTTC; CDR3 protein: CASSGDRGPQETQYF; clone size: few; J gene: TRBJ2-5; D gene: TRBD1; V gene: TRBV12-3/TRBV12-4
CDR3 DNA: TGTGCCAGCAGAAGCGAATGGGGGGACGGGGGAGGCTACACCTTC; CDR3 protein: CASRSEWGDGGGYTF; clone size: -; J gene: TRBJ1-2; D gene: -; V gene: TRBV12-3/TRBV12-4
CDR3 DNA: TGTGCCAGCAGTTTTTGGACGCAGGACGAGCAGTACTTC; CDR3 protein: CASSFWTQDEQYF; clone size: -; J gene: TRBJ2-7; D gene: -; V gene: TRBV12-3/TRBV12-4
CDR3 DNA: TGCGCCAGCAGAACTTTGGAGGTCGGCGAGCAGTACTTC; CDR3 protein: CASRTLEVGEQYF; clone size: -; J gene: TRBJ2-7; D gene: -; V gene: TRBV5-1
CDR3 DNA: TGCAGCGTTCCAGGGCAGGGGGCTGGGGAGCAGTACTTC; CDR3 protein: CSVPGQGAGEQYF; clone size: -; J gene: TRBJ2-4; D gene: TRBD1; V gene: TRBV29-1
CDR3 DNA: TGTGCCAGCAGCAAAAAGGAGGGAAGGTATGGCTACACCTTC; CDR3 protein: CASSKKEGRYGYTF; clone size: -; J gene: TRBJ1-2; D gene: -; V gene: TRBV21-1
CDR3 DNA: TGTGCCAGCAGCCATGACGGGACTAGCGGGAGTGGTGAGCAGTTCTTC; CDR3 protein: CASSHDGTSGSGEQFF; clone size: -; J gene: TRBJ2-1; D gene: TRBD2; V gene: TRBV3-1
CDR3 DNA: TGTGCCAGCAGTTCGAACAGCCAAGATGAAAAACTGTTTTTT; CDR3 protein: CASSSNSQDEKLFF; clone size: few; J gene: TRBJ1-4; D gene: -; V gene: TRBV12-3/TRBV12-4
CDR3 DNA: TGTGCCAGCACCCTGGGGCAGGCGGGCCCCTACGAGCAGTACTTC; CDR3 protein: CASTLGQAGPYEQYF; clone size: -; J gene: TRBJ2-7; D gene: -; V gene: TRBV12-3/TRBV12-4
CDR3 DNA: TGCAGCGGGGGTGGTAGCGGAGTATCCTACGAGCAGTACTTC; CDR3 protein: CSGGGSGVSYEQYF; clone size: -; J gene: TRBJ2-7; D gene: -; V gene: TRBV29-1
CDR3 DNA: TGTGCCAGCAGCCGTAGAGGGGGCGGGGAGCAGTACTTC; CDR3 protein: CASSRRGGGEQYF; clone size: few; J gene: TRBJ2-7; D gene: TRBD1; V gene: TRBV7-9
CDR3 DNA: TGTGCCAGCAGTTACTCCGGGGGCCAAGAGACCCAGTACTTC; CDR3 protein: CASSYSGGQETQYF; clone size: -; J gene: TRBJ2-5; D gene: -; V gene: TRBV6-6
CDR3 DNA: TGCAGTGCCGGGACAGGGGCCGACAATGAGCAGTTCTTC; CDR3 protein: CSAGTGADNEQFF; clone size: -; J gene: TRBJ2-1; D gene: TRBD1; V gene: TRBV20-1
CDR3 DNA: TGTGCCAGCAGCGTAAATCTACAATCCGAGCAGTACTTC; CDR3 protein: CASSVNLQSEQYF; clone size: -; J gene: TRBJ2-7; D gene: -; V gene: TRBV9
CDR3 DNA: TGTGCCAGCACCGGCAGGGATCGGAACGAGCAGTACTTC; CDR3 protein: CASTGRDRNEQYF; clone size: -; J gene: TRBJ2-7; D gene: -; V gene: TRBV27
CDR3 DNA: TGCAGCGTGAGGGTAGTTGGGCCTCCCACAGATACGCAGTATTTT; CDR3 protein: CSVRVVGPPTDTQYF; clone size: -; J gene: TRBJ2-3; D gene: -; V gene: TRBV29-1
CDR3 DNA: TGCGCCAGCAGCCATACACAGGGCCAGCCCCAGCATTTT; CDR3 protein: CASSHTQGQPQHF; clone size: -; J gene: TRBJ1-5; D gene: -; V gene: TRBV4-1
CDR3 DNA: TGTGCCAGCAGCTTTATTACGGGGGATACGCAGTATTTT; CDR3 protein: CASSFITGDTQYF; clone size: -; J gene: TRBJ2-3; D gene: -; V gene: TRBV7-3
CDR3 DNA: TGCGCCAGCAGCTTTCAGCGGGGGAACACCGGGGAGCTGTTTTTT; CDR3 protein: CASSFQRGNTGELFF; clone size: once; J gene: TRBJ2-2; D gene: TRBD2; V gene: TRBV5-1
CDR3 DNA: TGTGCCAGCAGCCGCCTGGAGGGCGTTACCTACAATGAGCAGTTCTTC; CDR3 protein: CASSRLEGVTYNEQFF; clone size: -; J gene: TRBJ2-1; D gene: -; V gene: TRBV6-5
CDR3 DNA: TGCGCCAGCAGCTTGGACACCGGGACGGAGAGCTCCTACGAGCAGTACTTC; CDR3 protein: CASSLDTGTESSYEQYF; clone size: -; J gene: TRBJ2-7; D gene: -; V gene: TRBV5-1
CDR3 DNA: TGCGCCAGCAGCTACCGGGTCCGGGACGAGCAGTACTTC; CDR3 protein: CASSYRVRDEQYF; clone size: few; J gene: TRBJ2-7; D gene: -; V gene: TRBV5-1
CDR3 DNA: TGTGCCAGCAGTTACTCAGCTAGCAATCAGCCCCAGCATTTT; CDR3 protein: CASSYSASNQPQHF; clone size: -; J gene: TRBJ1-5; D gene: -; V gene: TRBV6-6
CDR3 DNA: TGCGCCAGCAGCCGGGACTACTTCTACGAGCAGTACTTC; CDR3 protein: CASSRDYFYEQYF; clone size: few; J gene: TRBJ2-7; D gene: TRBD2; V gene: TRBV5-1
CDR3 DNA: TGTGCCAGCAGCTTAATTCAGGGATTTTACAATGAGCAGTTCTTC; CDR3 protein: CASSLIQGFYNEQFF; clone size: -; J gene: TRBJ2-1; D gene: -; V gene: TRBV7-2
CDR3 DNA: TGCAGTGCTCCTCGACTAGGCGGGAGGTCAAGCTCCTACGAGCAGTACTTC; CDR3 protein: CSAPRLGGRSSSYEQYF; clone size: -; J gene: TRBJ2-7; D gene: TRBD2; V gene: TRBV20-1
CDR3 DNA: TGTGCCAGCAGCCGGACAGGGGGCCATGGCTACACCTTC; CDR3 protein: CASSRTGGHGYTF; clone size: -; J gene: TRBJ1-2; D gene: TRBD1; V gene: TRBV6-5
CDR3 DNA: TGCAGTGCTAGCCAACAGGGGGAGTCAGAGACCCAGTACTTC; CDR3 protein: CSASQQGESETQYF; clone size: once; J gene: TRBJ2-5; D gene: TRBD1; V gene: TRBV20-1
CDR3 DNA: TGCAGTGCTAGATCCCCGGCCTGGGTACAAGAGACCCAGTACTTC; CDR3 protein: CSARSPAWVQETQYF; clone size: few; J gene: TRBJ2-5; D gene: -; V gene: TRBV20-1
CDR3 DNA: TGTGCCAGCAGCTTGGTCCCTTGGTCAGGCCAGGAAACGGGGCGGCAGTTCTTC; CDR3 protein: CASSLVPWSGQETGRQFF; clone size: -; J gene: TRBJ2-1; D gene: -; V gene: TRBV5-5
CDR3 DNA: TGCAGCCCCGTTCTAGCGGCTTACAATGAGCAGTTCTTC; CDR3 protein: CSPVLAAYNEQFF; clone size: -; J gene: TRBJ2-1; D gene: TRBD2; V gene: TRBV29-1
CDR3 DNA: TGTGCCAGCAGCCGACCACGGACAGATCGAGCTGAAGAGCACTATGGCTACACCTTC; CDR3 protein: CASSRPRTDRAEEHYGYTF; clone size: -; J gene: TRBJ1-2; D gene: -; V gene: TRBV7-9
CDR3 DNA: TGTGCCTTGGGGGTGGGAGGGCCCTACGAGCAGTACTTC; CDR3 protein: CALGVGGPYEQYF; clone size: -; J gene: TRBJ2-7; D gene: TRBD2; V gene: TRBV6-5
CDR3 DNA: TGCGCCAGCAGCCAACAAGATACGCAGTATTTT; CDR3 protein: CASSQQDTQYF; clone size: -; J gene: TRBJ2-3; D gene: -; V gene: TRBV5-1